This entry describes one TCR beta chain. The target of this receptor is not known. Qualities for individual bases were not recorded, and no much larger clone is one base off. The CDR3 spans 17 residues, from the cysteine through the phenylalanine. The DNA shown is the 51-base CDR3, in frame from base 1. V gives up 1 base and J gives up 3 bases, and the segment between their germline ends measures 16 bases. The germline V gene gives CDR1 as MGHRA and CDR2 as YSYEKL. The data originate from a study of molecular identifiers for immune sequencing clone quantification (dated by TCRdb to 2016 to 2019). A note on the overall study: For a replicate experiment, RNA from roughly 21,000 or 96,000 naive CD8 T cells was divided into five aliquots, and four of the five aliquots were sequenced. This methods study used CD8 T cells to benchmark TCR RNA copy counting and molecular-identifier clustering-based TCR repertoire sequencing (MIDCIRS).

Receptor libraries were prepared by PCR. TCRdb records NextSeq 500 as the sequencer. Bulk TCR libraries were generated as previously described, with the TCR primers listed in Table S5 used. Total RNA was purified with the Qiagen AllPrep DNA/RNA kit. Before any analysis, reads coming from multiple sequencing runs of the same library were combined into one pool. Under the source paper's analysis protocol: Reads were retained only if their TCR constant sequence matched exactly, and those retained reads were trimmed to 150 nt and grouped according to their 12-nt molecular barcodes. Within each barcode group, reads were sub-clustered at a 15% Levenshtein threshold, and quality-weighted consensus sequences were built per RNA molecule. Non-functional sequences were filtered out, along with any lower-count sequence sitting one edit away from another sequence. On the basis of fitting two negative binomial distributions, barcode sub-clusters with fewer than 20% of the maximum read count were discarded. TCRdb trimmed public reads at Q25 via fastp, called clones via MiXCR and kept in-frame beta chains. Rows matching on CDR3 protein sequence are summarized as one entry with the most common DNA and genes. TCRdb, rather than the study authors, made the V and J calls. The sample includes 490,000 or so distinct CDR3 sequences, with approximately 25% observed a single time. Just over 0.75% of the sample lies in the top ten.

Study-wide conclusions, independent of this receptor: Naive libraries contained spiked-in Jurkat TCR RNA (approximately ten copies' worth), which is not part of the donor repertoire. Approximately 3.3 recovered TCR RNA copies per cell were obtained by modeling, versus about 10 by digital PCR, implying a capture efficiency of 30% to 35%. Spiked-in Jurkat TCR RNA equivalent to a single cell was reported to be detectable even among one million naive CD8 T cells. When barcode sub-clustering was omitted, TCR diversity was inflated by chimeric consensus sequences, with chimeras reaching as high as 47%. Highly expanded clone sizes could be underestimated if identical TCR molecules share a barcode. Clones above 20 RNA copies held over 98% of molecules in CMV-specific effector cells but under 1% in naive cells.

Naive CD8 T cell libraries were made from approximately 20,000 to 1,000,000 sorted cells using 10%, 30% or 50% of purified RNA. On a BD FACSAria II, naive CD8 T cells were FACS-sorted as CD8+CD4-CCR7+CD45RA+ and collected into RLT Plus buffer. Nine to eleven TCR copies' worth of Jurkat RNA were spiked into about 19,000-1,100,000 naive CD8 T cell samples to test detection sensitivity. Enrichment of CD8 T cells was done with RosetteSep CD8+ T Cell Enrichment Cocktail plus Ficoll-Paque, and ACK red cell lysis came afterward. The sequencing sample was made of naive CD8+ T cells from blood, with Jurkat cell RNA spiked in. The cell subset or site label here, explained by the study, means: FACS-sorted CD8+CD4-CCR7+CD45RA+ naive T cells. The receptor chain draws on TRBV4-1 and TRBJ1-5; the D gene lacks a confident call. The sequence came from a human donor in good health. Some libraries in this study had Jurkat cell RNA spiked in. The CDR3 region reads CASSQVEVGRNNQPQHF. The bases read TGCGCCAGCAGCCAAGTTGAGGTCGGCAGGAACAATCAGCCCCAGCATTTT.